This TCR beta chain stems from a study of CD8+ T cells in alopecia areata. Study-wide results and caveats: Many expanded lesional clones persisted in scalp and blood during tofacitinib. Uncertainty about whether baseline CD8+ expansion is linked to response remains, with one nonresponder.

A word on this clone: Antigen: not known.

As to treatment: oral pan-JAK inhibitor, 5-10 mg twice daily. Punch biopsies of lesional scalp, plus peripheral blood, were taken from alopecia areata patients. Sorting of CD4+ and CD8+ T cells was performed on PBMCs. TCR sequencing used cDNA made by reverse transcription of extracted RNA. Produced via immunoSEQ multiplex PCR; TCRdb's table is partial and in-frame only. The data show hundreds of thousands of clones, approximately 60% seen once. Per the germline V gene, CDR1 is SGHTA and CDR2 is FQGNSA. The CDR3 length is 15 residues. V trimming: 2 bases; J trimming: 7 bases; junction bases outside the gene matches: 6.

The specimen was CD4+ T cells sorted from blood, collected around week 54, from a patient treated with tofacitinib. This chain links TRBV7-2 with TRBJ2-1; 9 bases match TRBD2. The receptor was derived from a human donor with alopecia areata. This CDR3 reads CASSLRAGGPNEQFF. The CDR3 DNA reads as TGTGCCAGCAGCTTAAGGGCGGGGGGGCCGAATGAGCAGTTCTTC.